The sequence of this TCR beta chain was determined in a study of shared clonotypes between healthy human individuals. Points from the study as a whole: Memory subsets had estimated richness that was generally smaller than that of naive subsets.

This table comes from immunoSEQ multiplex PCR, and its TCRdb copy is limited to in-frame clones, with some not included. The sample lists some 2,400,000 clones, around 95% occurring once. CDR3 length equals 15 residues. Germline V gene data show CDR1 as SGHVS and CDR2 as FQNEAQ. V was clipped by 3 bases and J by 1 base; unmatched bases: 5. With respect to this clone: Its antigen is as yet unknown.

The sequencing sample was made of naive CD4+ T cells sorted from blood. Subset defined: CD45RA+ positively selected. The rearrangement links TRBV7-8 to TRBJ1-1, with 7 bases lining up with TRBD1. This TCR was recovered from a man aged 18 to 30 in good health. The CDR3: CASSFYTGANTEAFF. In nucleotides, the CDR3 is TGTGCCAGCAGCTTCTATACAGGGGCGAACACTGAAGCTTTCTTT.